This TCR beta chain appears in the sequencing data of a study of OX40 agonist ivuxolimab in advanced cancers. Across the whole study: As their treatment, patients were administered ivuxolimab, an agonistic anti-OX40 (CD134) antibody.

TCRdb's table, derived via immunoSEQ multiplex PCR, lists solely in-frame clones and lacks some. The sample consists of tens of thousands of clones, approximately 80% of them appearing once. V trimming: 5 bases; J trimming: 6 bases; junction bases outside the gene matches: 4. From germline, CDR1 is MNHNS and CDR2 SASEGT. CDR3 size: 13 residues. The timepoints at which blood was sampled were baseline, cycle 4 day 1, and cycle 7 day 1. Comments on this clone: Its specificity is unknown.

General study points: Low normalized clonal expansion also occurred in some nonresponding patients.

The chain carries TRBV6-1 and TRBJ1-5, with 7 bases aligning to TRBD1. The sequence came from an adult with an advanced solid tumor such as melanoma, head and neck, liver or kidney cancer. Here the sequenced sample was CD4+ or CD8+ T cells sorted from blood, taken in a trial of the OX40 agonist ivuxolimab. DNA of the CDR3: TGTGCCAGCAGTTGGACAGGAGGTCAGCCCCAGCATTTT. Protein product: CASSWTGGQPQHF.